This is a list of T cell receptor beta chains from one sample in a study of T cell responses to AZD1222 COVID-19 vaccine. Produced via immunoSEQ multiplex PCR; TCRdb's table is partial and in-frame only. The table shows approximately 190,000 clones, with approximately 90% occurring only once. The sample in question was peripheral blood, obtained on day 0 of AZD1222 vaccination. The source of these receptors is an adult in good health. CDR3s include the opening cysteine and the closing phenylalanine or tryptophan. A D gene is named only where the DNA matches it firmly. Where a row states a size, it is once, few, many or the class of an expanded clone; other rows omit it.

v_gene: TRBV2; j_gene: TRBJ2-7; d_gene: -; abundance: once; CDR3aa: CASSRVITYYEQYF; CDR3nt: TGTGCCAGCAGCCGGGTGATAACATACTACGAGCAGTACTTC
v_gene: TRBV10-2; j_gene: TRBJ2-6; d_gene: -; abundance: -; CDR3aa: CATNDEGWGSGANVLTF; CDR3nt: TGCGCCACCAACGATGAAGGGTGGGGTTCTGGGGCCAACGTCCTGACTTTC
v_gene: TRBV7-2; j_gene: TRBJ2-5; d_gene: TRBD1; abundance: -; CDR3aa: CASSTRTGAETQYF; CDR3nt: TGTGCCAGCAGCACACGGACAGGGGCGGAGACCCAGTACTTC
v_gene: TRBV11-2; j_gene: TRBJ2-7; d_gene: TRBD2; abundance: once; CDR3aa: CASSLAASGISSYEQYF; CDR3nt: TGTGCCAGCAGCTTAGCGGCTAGCGGGATAAGCTCCTACGAGCAGTACTTC
v_gene: TRBV24-1; j_gene: TRBJ1-2; d_gene: TRBD1; abundance: few; CDR3aa: CATAAGGNYGYTF; CDR3nt: TGTGCCACCGCGGCAGGGGGCAACTATGGCTACACCTTC
v_gene: TRBV7-2; j_gene: TRBJ1-3; d_gene: -; abundance: few; CDR3aa: CASSLAANTIYF; CDR3nt: TGTGCCAGCAGCTTAGCGGCAAACACCATATATTTT
v_gene: TRBV3-1/TRBV3-2; j_gene: TRBJ2-6; d_gene: -; abundance: -; CDR3aa: CASSQEVVGQVLDSGANVLTF; CDR3nt: TGTGCCAGCAGCCAAGAGGTCGTGGGGCAGGTCCTCGACTCTGGGGCCAACGTCCTGACTTTC
v_gene: TRBV20-1; j_gene: TRBJ1-6; d_gene: -; abundance: -; CDR3aa: CSAGMNSPLHF; CDR3nt: TGCAGTGCTGGGATGAATTCACCCCTCCACTTT
v_gene: TRBV27; j_gene: TRBJ2-7; d_gene: -; abundance: -; CDR3aa: CASSLTGPWNEQYF; CDR3nt: TGTGCCAGCAGTTTAACAGGGCCCTGGAACGAGCAGTACTTC
v_gene: TRBV27; j_gene: TRBJ1-5; d_gene: -; abundance: -; CDR3aa: CASSLSNRQPQHF; CDR3nt: TGTGCCAGCAGTTTAAGCAATCGTCAGCCCCAGCATTTT
v_gene: TRBV5-6; j_gene: TRBJ1-5; d_gene: -; abundance: -; CDR3aa: CASSLGSNQPQHF; CDR3nt: TGTGCCAGCAGCTTAGGAAGCAATCAGCCCCAGCATTTT
v_gene: TRBV7-2; j_gene: TRBJ1-2; d_gene: -; abundance: -; CDR3aa: CASSLARGKDGYTF; CDR3nt: TGTGCCAGCAGCTTAGCCCGGGGAAAGGATGGCTACACCTTC
v_gene: TRBV6-5; j_gene: TRBJ1-4; d_gene: TRBD1; abundance: -; CDR3aa: CAITDRANNEKLFF; CDR3nt: TGTGCCATTACAGACAGGGCCAATAATGAAAAACTGTTTTTT